A single sample gave rise to the 3 T cell receptor beta chains below, sequenced in a study of control samples from healthy donors and cancer patients. Data came from immunoSEQ multiplex PCR; TCRdb stores just in-frame clones and leaves some out. Of approximately 190,000 clones listed, over 80% were seen once; the top ten hold 1.8%. Sequences were obtained from blood. The receptors were sampled from a man aged 30 to 39 in good health.

This clone was observed a handful of times. V usage is TRBV7-9 and J usage is TRBJ2-2; TRBD1 matches 9 bases. Per the germline V gene, CDR1 is SEHNR and CDR2 is FQNEAQ (reference sequence). V shed 2 bases, J shed 0 bases, and the junction held 7 bases outside the gene matches. The CDR3 extends over 18 amino acids. In DNA, the CDR3 is TGTGCCAGCAGCTTACCGGGACAGGGTCTTACGAACACCGGGGAGCTGTTTTTT. It is translated as CASSLPGQGLTNTGELFF.

The chain recombines TRBV12-5 with TRBJ2-3; 9 nucleotides agree with TRBD2. V shed 2 bases and J 2 bases; nucleotides not matched to a gene: 8. CDR3 length: 17 amino acids. Looked up from germline, CDR1 is LGHNT and CDR2 is FRNRAP. The CDR3 DNA reads TGTGCTAGTGGTTTGCTACCGGGCGGGGGGGCCACAGATACGCAGTATTTT. Residues: CASGLLPGGGATDTQYF. Full variable domain (missing parts from reference TRBV12-5 and TRBJ2-3): DARVTQTPRHKVTEMGQEVTMRCQPILGHNTVFWYRQTMMQGLELLAYFRNRAPLDDSGMPKDRFSAEMPDATLATLKIQPSEPRDSAVYFCASGLLPGGGATDTQYFGPGTRLTVL.

The J gene is TRBJ1-4, the V gene TRBV5-1, with D uncertain. The V gene lost 0 bases and the J gene lost 3 bases, with 9 bases spanning the gap. Germline assignment: CDR1 SGHRS and CDR2 YFSETQ. The CDR3 consists of 15 residues. As DNA, the CDR3 is TGCGCCAGCAGCTTGGCACCTGGTCCTAATGAAAAACTGTTTTTT. Translation gives CASSLAPGPNEKLFF.